This T cell receptor beta chain derives from a study of human T cells and chemical hapten exposure. Study-wide background: Investigators sensitized roughly 2 cm by roughly 2 cm of upper inner arm skin with 2% DPC. Largely, small differences in pooled library volume made per-sample TCR yields vary.

As for time point: patch test 1, 2 weeks after DPC sensitization. Treatment of the sample: therapeutic diphenylcyclopropenone sensitization with weekly scalp DPC. Phlebotomy was performed prior to application of every patch test. In TCRdb, the RACE reads were re-called with MiXCR into one record per CDR3 protein. Of 300,000 to 350,000 distinct CDR3 sequences listed, around 6.9% are singletons. The CDR3 is made up of 11 amino acids. V was clipped by 3 bases and J by 4 bases, with 3 bases between them. CDR1 is WNHNN and CDR2 is SYGVQD in the germline V gene (reference sequence). Study observations and caveats: TCRs whose frequency exceeded 1 in 1000 remained the same following DPC sensitization.

Many counts were recorded for this clonotype. What it binds is not known. The sequencing here drew on whole blood, taken in connection with sensitization to the hapten diphenylcyclopropenone (DPC). The TCR was taken from a woman in her late teens or twenties with alopecia areata. Some clones in this sample may be carry-over from other donors' samples. The chain has TRBV10-1 and TRBJ2-5; D unresolved. CDR3 nucleotide sequence: TGCGCCAGCAGTGAAGGAGAGACCCAGTACTTC. It specifies CASSEGETQYF.